This T cell receptor beta chain was obtained from a study of blood T cell repertoires in COVID-19. Assay: immunoSEQ multiplex PCR; the TCRdb copy retains only in-frame clones and omits some. The sample consists of some 410,000 clones, around 87% of them appearing once. The receptor comes from a woman in her 30s with acute COVID-19. The sample was PBMCs or T cells enriched from blood (not recorded which).

CDR3 coding DNA: TGCGCCAGCGGTGAAGGGGGAGACGCAACTAATGAAAAACTGTTTTTT. Its translation: CASGEGGDATNEKLFF. This chain uses TRBV5-1 with TRBJ1-4; weak D call: TRBD1 (6 bases). Trimming left V 7 bases short and J 0 bases short, with 16 bases between. CDR1 and CDR2 from the germline V gene are SGHRS and YFSETQ. The CDR3 has 16 residues.